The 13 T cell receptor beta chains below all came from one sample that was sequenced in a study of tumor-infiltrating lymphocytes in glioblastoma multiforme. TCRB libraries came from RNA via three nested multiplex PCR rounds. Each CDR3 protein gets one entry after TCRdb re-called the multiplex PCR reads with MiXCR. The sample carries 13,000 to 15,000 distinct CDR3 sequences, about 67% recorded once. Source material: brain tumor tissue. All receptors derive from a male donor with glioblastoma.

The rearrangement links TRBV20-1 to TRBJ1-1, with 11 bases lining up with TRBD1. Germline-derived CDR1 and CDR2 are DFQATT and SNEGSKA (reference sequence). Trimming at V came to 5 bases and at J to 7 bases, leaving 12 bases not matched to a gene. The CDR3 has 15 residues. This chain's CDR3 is CSAATGTGGIYEAFF. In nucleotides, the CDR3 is TGCAGTGCTGCCACCGGGACAGGGGGGATATATGAAGCTTTCTTT.

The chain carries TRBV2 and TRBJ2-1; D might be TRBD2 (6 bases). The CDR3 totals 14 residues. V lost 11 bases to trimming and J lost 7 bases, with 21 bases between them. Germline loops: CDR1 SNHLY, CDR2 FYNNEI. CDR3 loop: CACKKRGTENEQFF. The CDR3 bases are TGTGCCTGCAAAAAACGGGGGACTGAAAATGAGCAGTTCTTC.

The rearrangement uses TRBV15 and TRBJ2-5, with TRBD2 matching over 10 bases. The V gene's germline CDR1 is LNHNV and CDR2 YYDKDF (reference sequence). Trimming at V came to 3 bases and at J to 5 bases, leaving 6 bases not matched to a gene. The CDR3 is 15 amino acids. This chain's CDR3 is CATSSLAGVGETQYF. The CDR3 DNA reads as TGTGCCACCAGCAGTCTAGCGGGAGTGGGGGAGACCCAGTACTTC.

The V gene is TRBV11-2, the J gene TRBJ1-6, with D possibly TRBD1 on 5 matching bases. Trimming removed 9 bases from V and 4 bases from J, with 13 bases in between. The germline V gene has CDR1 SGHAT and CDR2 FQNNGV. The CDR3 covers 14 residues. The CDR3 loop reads CASGARQYNSPLHF. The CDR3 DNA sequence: TGTGCCAGTGGCGCCAGACAGTATAATTCACCCCTCCACTTT. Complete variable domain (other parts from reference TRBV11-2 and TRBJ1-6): EAGVAQSPRYKIIEKRQSVAFWCNPISGHATLYWYQQILGQGPKLLIQFQNNGVVDDSQLPKDRFSAERLKGVDSTLKIQPAKLEDSAVYLCASGARQYNSPLHFGNGTRLTVT.

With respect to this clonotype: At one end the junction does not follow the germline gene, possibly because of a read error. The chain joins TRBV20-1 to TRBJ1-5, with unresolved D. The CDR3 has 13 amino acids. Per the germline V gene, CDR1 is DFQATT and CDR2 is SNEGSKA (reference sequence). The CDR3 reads CSARVPGGQPQHF. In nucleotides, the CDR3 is TGCAGTGCTAGGGTGCCAGGCGGGCAGCCACAGCATTTT.

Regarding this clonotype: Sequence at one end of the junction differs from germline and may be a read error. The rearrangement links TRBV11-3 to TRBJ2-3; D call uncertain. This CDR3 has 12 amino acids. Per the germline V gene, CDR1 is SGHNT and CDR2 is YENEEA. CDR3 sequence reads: CAGSLIPDTQCF. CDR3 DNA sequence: TGTGCCGGCAGCTTAATCCCAGATACGCAGTGTTTT.

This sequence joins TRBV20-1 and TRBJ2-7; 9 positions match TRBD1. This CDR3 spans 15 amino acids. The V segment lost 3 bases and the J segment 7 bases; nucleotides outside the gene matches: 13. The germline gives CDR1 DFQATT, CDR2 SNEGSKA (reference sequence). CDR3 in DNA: TGCAGTGCTAGGGACGAGGGACAGGGAATTGGGGAGCAGTACTTC. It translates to CSARDEGQGIGEQYF.

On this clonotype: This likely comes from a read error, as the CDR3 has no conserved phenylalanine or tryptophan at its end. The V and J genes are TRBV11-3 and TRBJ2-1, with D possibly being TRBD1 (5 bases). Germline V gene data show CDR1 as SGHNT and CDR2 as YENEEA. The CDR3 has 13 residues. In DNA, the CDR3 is TGTGCCTGCAGCTTAAGGACATACAATGAGCAGTTCTCA. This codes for CACSLRTYNEQFS.

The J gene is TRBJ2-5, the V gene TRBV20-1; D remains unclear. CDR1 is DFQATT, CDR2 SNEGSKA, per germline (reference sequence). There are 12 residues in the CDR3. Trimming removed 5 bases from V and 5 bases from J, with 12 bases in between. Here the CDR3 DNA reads TGCAGTGCTGGCTACTTCGGGGAGACCCAGTACTTC. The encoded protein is CSAGYFGETQYF.

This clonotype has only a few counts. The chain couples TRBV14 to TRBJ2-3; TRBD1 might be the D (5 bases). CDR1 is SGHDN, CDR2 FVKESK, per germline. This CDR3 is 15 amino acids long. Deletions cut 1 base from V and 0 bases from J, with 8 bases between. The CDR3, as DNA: TGTGCCAGCAGCCAAGCCAAGGGGAGCACAGATACGCAGTATTTT. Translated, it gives CASSQAKGSTDTQYF.

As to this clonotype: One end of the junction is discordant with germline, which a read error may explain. CDR3 in DNA: TGTGCCAGCAGTGGCAACTCGAACACTGAAGCTTCCTTT. It translates to CASSGNSNTEASF. This chain connects TRBV2 to TRBJ1-1; D not resolved. CDR1 SNHLY and CDR2 FYNNEI come from the germline V gene. This CDR3 is 13 amino acids long.

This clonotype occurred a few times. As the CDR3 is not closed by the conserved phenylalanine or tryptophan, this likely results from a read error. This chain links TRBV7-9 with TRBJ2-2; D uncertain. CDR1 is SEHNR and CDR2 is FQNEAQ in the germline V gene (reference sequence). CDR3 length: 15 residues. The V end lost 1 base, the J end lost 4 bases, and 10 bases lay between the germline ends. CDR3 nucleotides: TGTGCCAGCAGCTTAGAAGAGGTTAGCACCGGGGAGCTGTTTTCT. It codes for CASSLEEVSTGELFS.

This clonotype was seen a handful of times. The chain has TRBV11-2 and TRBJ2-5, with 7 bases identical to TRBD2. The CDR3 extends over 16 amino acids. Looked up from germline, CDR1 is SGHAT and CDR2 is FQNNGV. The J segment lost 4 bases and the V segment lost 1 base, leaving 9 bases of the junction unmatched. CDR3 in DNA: TGTGCCAGCAGCTTAGGGGGAGGGAGGGTCGGAGAGACCCAGTACTTC. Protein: CASSLGGGRVGETQYF.